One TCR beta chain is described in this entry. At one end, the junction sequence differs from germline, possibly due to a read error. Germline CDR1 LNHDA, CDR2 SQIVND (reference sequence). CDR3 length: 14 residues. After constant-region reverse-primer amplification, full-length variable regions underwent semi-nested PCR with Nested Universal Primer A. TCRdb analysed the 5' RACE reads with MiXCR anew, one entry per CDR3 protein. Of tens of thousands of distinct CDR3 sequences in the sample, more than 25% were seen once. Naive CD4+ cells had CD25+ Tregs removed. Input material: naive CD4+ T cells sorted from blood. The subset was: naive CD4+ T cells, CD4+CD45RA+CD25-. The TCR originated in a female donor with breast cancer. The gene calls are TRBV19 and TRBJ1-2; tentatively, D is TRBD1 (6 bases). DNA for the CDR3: TGTACCAGTAGCCCCGGGGCAGGGGACTATGGCTACACCTTC. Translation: CTSSPGAGDYGYTF.